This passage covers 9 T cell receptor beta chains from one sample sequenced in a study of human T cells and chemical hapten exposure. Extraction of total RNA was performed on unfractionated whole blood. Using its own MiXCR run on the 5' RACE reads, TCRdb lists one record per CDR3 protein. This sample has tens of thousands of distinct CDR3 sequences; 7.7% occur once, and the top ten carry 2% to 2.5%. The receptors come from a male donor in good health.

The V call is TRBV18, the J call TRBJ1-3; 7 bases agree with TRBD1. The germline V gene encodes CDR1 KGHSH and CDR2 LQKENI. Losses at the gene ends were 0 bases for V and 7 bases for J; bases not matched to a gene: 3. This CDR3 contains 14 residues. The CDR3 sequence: CASSPPYRGNTIYF. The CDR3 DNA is TGTGCCAGCTCACCACCGTACAGGGGTAACACCATATATTTT.

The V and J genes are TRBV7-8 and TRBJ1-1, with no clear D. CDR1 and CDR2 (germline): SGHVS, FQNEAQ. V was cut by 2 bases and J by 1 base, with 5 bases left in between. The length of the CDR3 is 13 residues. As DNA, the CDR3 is TGTGCCAGCAGCTTATATCAGAACACTGAAGCTTTCTTT. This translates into CASSLYQNTEAFF.

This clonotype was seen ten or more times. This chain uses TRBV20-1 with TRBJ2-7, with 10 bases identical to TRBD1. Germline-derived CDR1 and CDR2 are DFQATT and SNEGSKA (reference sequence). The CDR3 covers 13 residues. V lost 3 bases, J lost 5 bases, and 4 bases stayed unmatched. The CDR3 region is CSASWDRGDEQYF. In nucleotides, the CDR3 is TGCAGTGCTAGTTGGGACAGGGGAGACGAGCAGTACTTC.

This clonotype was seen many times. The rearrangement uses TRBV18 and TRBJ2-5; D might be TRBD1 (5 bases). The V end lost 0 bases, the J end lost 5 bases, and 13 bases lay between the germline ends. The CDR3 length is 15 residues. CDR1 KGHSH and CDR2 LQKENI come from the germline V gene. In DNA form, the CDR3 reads TGTGCCAGCTCACCACCGGGGCGGATTCGGGAGACCCAGTACTTC. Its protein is CASSPPGRIRETQYF.

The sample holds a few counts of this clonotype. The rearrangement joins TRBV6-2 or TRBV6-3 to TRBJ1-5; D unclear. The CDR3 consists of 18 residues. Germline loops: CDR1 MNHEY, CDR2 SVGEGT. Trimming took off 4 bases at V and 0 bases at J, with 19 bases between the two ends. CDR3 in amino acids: CASSFSLDKGYSNQPQHF. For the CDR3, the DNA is TGTGCCAGCAGTTTCTCTCTCGACAAGGGCTATAGCAATCAGCCCCAGCATTTT.

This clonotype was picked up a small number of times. DNA of the CDR3: TGTGCCTGGAGTGTTGTTGGCAGCGCCTGGGGAGAGCAGTACTTC. It is translated as CAWSVVGSAWGEQYF. The V gene is TRBV30, the J gene TRBJ2-7; D is unresolved. The CDR3 consists of 15 residues. Trimming took 0 bases from V and 7 from J, leaving 19 bases between them. Germline V gives CDR1 GTSNPN, CDR2 SVGIG (reference sequence).

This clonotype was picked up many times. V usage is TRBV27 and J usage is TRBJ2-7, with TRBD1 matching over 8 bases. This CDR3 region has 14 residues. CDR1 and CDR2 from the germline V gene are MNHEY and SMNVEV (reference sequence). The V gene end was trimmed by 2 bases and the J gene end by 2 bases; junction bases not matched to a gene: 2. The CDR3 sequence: CASSLRTGPYEQYF. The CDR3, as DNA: TGTGCCAGCAGTTTAAGGACAGGGCCCTACGAGCAGTACTTC.

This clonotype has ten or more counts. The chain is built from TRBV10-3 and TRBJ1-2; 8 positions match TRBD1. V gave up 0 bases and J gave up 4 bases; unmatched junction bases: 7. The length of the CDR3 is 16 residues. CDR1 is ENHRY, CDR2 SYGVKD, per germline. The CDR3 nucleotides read TGTGCCATCAGTGAGTCGCCCGGACAGGGCACCTATGGCTACACCTTC. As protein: CAISESPGQGTYGYTF.

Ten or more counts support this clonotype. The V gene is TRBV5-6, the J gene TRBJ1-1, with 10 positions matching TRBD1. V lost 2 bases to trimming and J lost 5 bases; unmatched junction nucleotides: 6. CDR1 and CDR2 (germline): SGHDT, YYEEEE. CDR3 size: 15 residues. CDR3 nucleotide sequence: TGTGCCAGCAGCTTAAAGACAGGGGGCTTAACTGAAGCTTTCTTT. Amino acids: CASSLKTGGLTEAFF.